Following are 31 T cell receptor beta chains from one sample sequenced in a study of blood T cell repertoires in COVID-19. Repertoires were generated with immunoSEQ multiplex PCR, while TCRdb's copy carries only in-frame clones and drops some. This sample has about 80,000 clones, with roughly three quarters found just once. The sample taken for sequencing was peripheral blood. The receptor set was obtained from a man aged 55 to 70 with COVID-19, enrolled during active disease.

The chain combines TRBV4-1 with TRBJ2-7; possible D gene TRBD2, 5 bases. This CDR3 has 14 residues. Trimming removed 3 bases from V and 0 bases from J, with 9 bases in between. CDR1 MGHRA and CDR2 YSYEKL come from the germline V gene. In DNA form, the CDR3 reads TGCGCCAGCAGCCAGGAGGAGGACTCCTACGAGCAGTACTTC. It translates to CASSQEEDSYEQYF.

CDR3 loop: CATARLNYGYTF. CDR3 bases: TGTGCCACTGCCAGGCTAAACTATGGCTACACCTTC. The chain employs TRBV19 and TRBJ1-2; D uncertain. Germline CDR1 and CDR2: LNHDA and SQIVND (reference sequence). The CDR3 has 12 residues. The V end was cut by 10 bases, the J end by 2 bases, with 11 bases between.

Turning to this clone: Other nucleotide sequences in the sample specify the same CDR3. This chain connects TRBV9 to TRBJ2-3; 9 positions agree with TRBD2. The CDR3 spans 14 residues. Germline CDR1 SGDLS, CDR2 YYNGEE. Trimming at V came to 3 bases and at J to 4 bases, leaving 3 bases not matched to a gene. The CDR3 here is CASSGRGGSDTQYF. As DNA, the CDR3 is TGTGCCAGCAGCGGGCGGGGGGGATCAGATACGCAGTATTTT.

J is TRBJ2-1 and V is TRBV4-2; D gene unclear. Trimming left V 3 bases short and J 7 bases short, with 7 bases between. The CDR3 sequence is 12 residues long. Germline V gene sequence: CDR1 LGHNA, CDR2 YNFKEQ. The CDR3 sequence is CASSQESNEQFF. The CDR3 region has the DNA TGTGCCAGCAGCCAGGAGAGTAATGAGCAGTTCTTC.

The rearrangement joins TRBV4-3 to TRBJ1-2, with 8 bases fitting TRBD1. Germline trimming cut 2 bases from V and 8 bases from J; bases unmatched to any gene: 4. This CDR3 is built from 13 residues. The germline CDR1 and CDR2 sequences are LGHNA and YSLEER. The CDR3 spells CASSQTGGTGYTF. The CDR3 DNA sequence: TGCGCCAGCAGCCAAACAGGGGGAACGGGCTACACCTTC.

The rearrangement uses TRBV10-3 and TRBJ1-2; no firm D call. This CDR3 is built from 14 residues. V was clipped by 3 bases and J by 6 bases, with 14 bases between them. Per germline, CDR1 ENHRY and CDR2 SYGVKD. Here the CDR3 reads CAISDVPGGDGYTF. As DNA, the CDR3 is TGTGCCATCAGTGATGTACCTGGAGGCGATGGCTACACCTTC.

V gene TRBV2 combines with J gene TRBJ1-1; perhaps TRBD1 as D (5 bases). The CDR3 consists of 13 residues. The V end lost 11 bases, the J end lost 3 bases, and 16 bases lay between the germline ends. The germline V gene has CDR1 SNHLY and CDR2 FYNNEI. The CDR3 is CAGTLGEDTEAFF. The CDR3 DNA sequence: TGTGCCGGCACCCTGGGGGAGGACACTGAAGCTTTCTTT.

This chain joins TRBV7-9 and TRBJ2-1; 11 nucleotides align to TRBD2. The V gene end was trimmed by 3 bases and the J gene end by 8 bases; junction bases not matched to a gene: 18. CDR1 is SEHNR and CDR2 is FQNEAQ in the germline V gene (reference sequence). The CDR3 is 19 residues long. The CDR3 coding sequence is TGTGCCAGCAGCTTCGGAACTAGCGGGAGAGCTATATGGGGCGATGAGCAGTTCTTC. As protein: CASSFGTSGRAIWGDEQFF.

The chain joins TRBV7-8 to TRBJ2-5, with D possibly being TRBD2 (5 bases). Trimming removed 5 bases at V and 2 bases at J, with 15 bases between. There are 15 residues in the CDR3. Germline CDR1 and CDR2: SGHVS and FQNEAQ. This CDR3 reads CASSPSPGSQETQYF. The CDR3 nucleotides read TGTGCCAGCAGCCCTAGCCCGGGTTCTCAAGAGACCCAGTACTTC.

The rearrangement links TRBV7-5 to TRBJ2-3; the D call TRBD1 from the table was never checked on the DNA. TRBV7-5 is tagged as a pseudogene. CDR3 size: 15 residues. The CDR3 protein is CARSYSQDVTDTQYF. The CDR3 nucleotides read TGTGCCAGAAGCTATAGTCAGGATGTCACAGATACGCAGTATTTT.

The CDR3: CASSEAEGSGETQYF. CDR3 in DNA: TGTGCCAGCAGTGAAGCGGAGGGGTCCGGGGAGACCCAGTACTTC. The gene calls are TRBV2 and TRBJ2-5, with D possibly matching TRBD2 (6 bases). Germline CDR1 and CDR2: SNHLY and FYNNEI. Deletions cut 0 bases from V and 5 bases from J, with 13 bases between. The length of the CDR3 is 15 residues.

The sample holds one count of this clone. The V call is TRBV27, the J call TRBJ2-6; 9 bases align to TRBD1. This CDR3 is 17 amino acids long. Losses at the gene ends were 7 bases for V and 1 base for J; bases not matched to a gene: 8. Germline CDR1 MNHEY, CDR2 SMNVEV (reference sequence). In DNA form, the CDR3 reads TGTGCCAGCACCCTGACAGGGGGATGGTCTGGGGCCAACGTCCTGACTTTC. Residues: CASTLTGGWSGANVLTF.

This chain links TRBV9 with TRBJ1-5; D not certain. There are 18 residues in the CDR3. Germline values: CDR1 SGDLS, CDR2 YYNGEE. V lost 0 bases and J 2 bases, leaving 18 bases between the germline ends. CDR3 sequence: CASSVGLEGPAGNQPQHF. CDR3 nucleotide sequence: TGTGCCAGCAGCGTAGGTCTGGAGGGTCCGGCCGGCAATCAGCCCCAGCATTTT. Full variable domain (rest looked up from reference TRBV9 and TRBJ1-5): DSGVTQTPKHLITATGQRVTLRCSPRSGDLSVYWYQQSLDQGLQFLIQYYNGEERAKGNILERFSAQQFPDLHSELNLSSLELGDSALYFCASSVGLEGPAGNQPQHFGDGTRLSIL.

V is TRBV11-3 and J is TRBJ1-5; D is possibly TRBD1 (6 bases). This CDR3 comprises 14 residues. From germline, CDR1 is SGHNT and CDR2 YENEEA. Trimming removed 2 bases from V and 7 bases from J, with 12 bases in between. CDR3 protein: CASSLSGGHQPQHF. The CDR3 coding sequence is TGTGCCAGCAGCTTATCCGGGGGGCACCAGCCCCAGCATTTT.

This clone was detected only a few times. The V and J genes are TRBV18 and TRBJ1-5; D may be TRBD1 (5 bases). V lost 2 bases to trimming and J lost 4 bases, with 15 bases between them. This CDR3 has 16 residues. Per germline, CDR1 KGHSH and CDR2 LQKENI. This chain's CDR3 is CASSPYSGVGNQPQHF. DNA of the CDR3: TGTGCCAGCTCACCATATTCGGGGGTTGGGAATCAGCCCCAGCATTTT.

This clone was recorded a few times. This chain uses TRBV19 with TRBJ2-1; 7 nucleotides align to TRBD2. The junction had 7 bases not matched to a gene; V was cut back by 0 bases and J by 14 bases. The CDR3 loop spans 13 amino acids. Germline lookup yields CDR1 LNHDA and CDR2 SQIVND (reference sequence). The CDR3 DNA is TGTGCCAGTAGTATAGATCGGTTGGGGGGGGAGTTCTTC. Its protein is CASSIDRLGGEFF.

This chain connects TRBV19 to TRBJ2-7, with D unresolved. Germline V gene lookup returns CDR1 LNHDA and CDR2 SQIVND (reference sequence). Trimming took 1 base from V and 5 from J, leaving 9 bases between them. This CDR3 spans 13 amino acids. The CDR3 DNA reads TGTGCCAGTAGTATAGCGGCAGGTAACGAGCAGTACTTC. It yields the protein CASSIAAGNEQYF.

This chain uses TRBV5-1 with TRBJ2-5; D possibly corresponds to TRBD1 (9 bases). Germline V gene lookup returns CDR1 SGHRS and CDR2 YFSETQ. Trimming left V 4 bases short and J 4 bases short, with 20 bases between. This CDR3 comprises 16 residues. The CDR3 coding sequence is TGCGCCAGCAGCCCCGGGGGGGACAGGGTGGCAGAGACCCAGTACTTC. This sequence encodes CASSPGGDRVAETQYF.

The chain uses TRBV9 and TRBJ2-7, with 10 positions matching TRBD2. Germline trimming cut 3 bases from V and 3 bases from J; bases unmatched to any gene: 6. Germline values: CDR1 SGDLS, CDR2 YYNGEE. CDR3 size: 15 residues. The CDR3 region has the DNA TGTGCCAGCAGCGCGGGACTAGCGCACAACTACGAGCAGTACTTC. Translation gives CASSAGLAHNYEQYF.

This clone was seen a single time. CDR3 in DNA: TGTGCCAGCAGCGTAGTGGCAGGGACAGGGGTCGAGCAGTACTTC. Protein: CASSVVAGTGVEQYF. V usage is TRBV9 and J usage is TRBJ2-7; the match to TRBD1 covers 10 bases. The CDR3 totals 15 residues. Germline values: CDR1 SGDLS, CDR2 YYNGEE. Trimming at V came to 0 bases and at J to 6 bases, leaving 6 bases not matched to a gene. The full variable domain, in which reference TRBV9 and TRBJ2-7 provide the parts outside the CDR3, is DSGVTQTPKHLITATGQRVTLRCSPRSGDLSVYWYQQSLDQGLQFLIQYYNGEERAKGNILERFSAQQFPDLHSELNLSSLELGDSALYFCASSVVAGTGVEQYFGPGTRLTVT.

This clone showed up just a few times. The chain couples TRBV12-5 to TRBJ2-2; 11 bases are a match to TRBD1. This CDR3 has 16 amino acids. The germline V gene has CDR1 LGHNT and CDR2 FRNRAP. V was clipped by 0 bases and J by 6 bases; unmatched bases: 3. The CDR3 nucleotides are TGTGCTAGTGGTTTGGTACAGGACAGGGGGCCCGGGGAGCTGTTTTTT. Translating gives CASGLVQDRGPGELFF.

This rearrangement joins TRBV7-2 to TRBJ2-1; TRBD2 agrees at 7 bases. The CDR3 sequence is 16 residues long. V trimming: 2 bases; J trimming: 8 bases; junction bases outside the gene matches: 12. Germline V gives CDR1 SGHTA, CDR2 FQGNSA. The CDR3 sequence is CASSLFGGGTWDEQFF. DNA of the CDR3: TGTGCCAGCAGCTTATTTGGGGGGGGGACTTGGGATGAGCAGTTCTTC.

V and J are TRBV11-3 and TRBJ2-7; 12 nucleotides match TRBD2. Germline CDR1 and CDR2: SGHNT and YENEEA. Trimming removed 5 bases from V and 5 bases from J; junction bases left unmatched: 13. This CDR3 is built from 17 residues. The CDR3 loop is CASSKRGLAGGADEQYF. CDR3 nucleotide sequence: TGTGCCAGCAGCAAAAGAGGCCTAGCGGGAGGGGCCGACGAGCAGTACTTC.

J is TRBJ2-3 and V is TRBV6-4; 13 bases agree with TRBD2. CDR1 is MRHNA and CDR2 is SNTAGT in the germline V gene. CDR3 length equals 16 residues. With 6 bases clipped from V and 1 base from J, the junction kept 4 bases outside the gene matches. DNA for the CDR3: TGTGCCAGCAGCCCCGGGACTAGCGGGGGCACAGATACGCAGTATTTT. Translation: CASSPGTSGGTDTQYF.

V is TRBV6-1 and J is TRBJ2-1, with 12 nucleotides matching TRBD2. The germline CDR1 and CDR2 sequences are MNHNS and SASEGT. The CDR3 sequence is 16 residues long. J was trimmed by 2 bases and V by 2 bases; bases with no gene match: 1. CDR3 coding DNA: TGTGCCAGCAGTGAATGGACTAGCGGGACCTACAATGAGCAGTTCTTC. Residues: CASSEWTSGTYNEQFF.

This clone appeared a single time. This chain links TRBV7-3 with TRBJ2-3; 10 bases agree with TRBD2. The CDR3 runs to 20 residues. Per the germline V gene, CDR1 is SGHTA and CDR2 is FQGTGA. V shed 2 bases, J shed 0 bases, and the junction held 14 bases outside the gene matches. The CDR3 sequence: CASSLVSSGGARPSTDTQYF. As DNA, the CDR3 is TGTGCCAGCAGCTTAGTGTCTAGCGGGGGAGCACGACCGAGCACAGATACGCAGTATTTT.

This clone was observed a handful of times. The chain recombines TRBV6-1 with TRBJ1-4, with D possibly TRBD1 on 6 matching bases. Germline V gene data show CDR1 as MNHNS and CDR2 as SASEGT. V lost 3 bases and J lost 10, with 21 bases in between. The CDR3 length is 16 residues. The CDR3 coding sequence is TGTGCCAGCAGTGACCCCTCAGCTGGGGGCCGTGGAAAACTGTTTTTT. Translating gives CASSDPSAGGRGKLFF.

This clone was counted only a few times. A read error may account for a junction end that differs from germline. The V and J genes are TRBV10-2 and TRBJ2-5; tentative D call: TRBD2 (7 bases). Germline CDR1 reads WSHSY; CDR2 reads SAAADI. CDR3 length: 16 residues. The CDR3 bases are TGCGCCAGCGGAGGGGGGACCGGGACTACCCAAGCGACCCAGTACTTC. Amino acid sequence: CASGGGTGTTQATQYF.

This chain joins TRBV27 and TRBJ2-7; maybe TRBD1 (6 bases). CDR1 MNHEY and CDR2 SMNVEV come from the germline V gene (reference sequence). CDR3 length: 16 residues. V lost 0 bases, J lost 0 bases, and 12 bases lay in between. CDR3 sequence: CASSLSGAAISYEQYF. The CDR3 DNA reads as TGTGCCAGCAGTTTATCGGGGGCAGCGATCTCCTACGAGCAGTACTTC.

The gene calls are TRBV27 and TRBJ1-2, with TRBD1 as a possible D gene (6 bases). CDR1 and CDR2 (germline): MNHEY, SMNVEV (reference sequence). The CDR3 loop spans 14 amino acids. V shed 5 bases and J shed 2 bases, with 12 bases lying between them. CDR3 protein: CASSPRTENYGYTF. As DNA, the CDR3 is TGTGCCAGCAGTCCCCGGACAGAAAACTATGGCTACACCTTC.

V is TRBV29-1 and J is TRBJ2-7, with D tentatively TRBD1 (5 bases). CDR1 and CDR2 (germline): SQVTM, ANQGSEA. Trimming took off 7 bases at V and 0 bases at J, with 16 bases between the two ends. The CDR3 contains 14 residues. In DNA form, the CDR3 reads TGCAGCGCCAGCATGTGGCAGGGCTCCTACGAGCAGTACTTC. Its translation is CSASMWQGSYEQYF.